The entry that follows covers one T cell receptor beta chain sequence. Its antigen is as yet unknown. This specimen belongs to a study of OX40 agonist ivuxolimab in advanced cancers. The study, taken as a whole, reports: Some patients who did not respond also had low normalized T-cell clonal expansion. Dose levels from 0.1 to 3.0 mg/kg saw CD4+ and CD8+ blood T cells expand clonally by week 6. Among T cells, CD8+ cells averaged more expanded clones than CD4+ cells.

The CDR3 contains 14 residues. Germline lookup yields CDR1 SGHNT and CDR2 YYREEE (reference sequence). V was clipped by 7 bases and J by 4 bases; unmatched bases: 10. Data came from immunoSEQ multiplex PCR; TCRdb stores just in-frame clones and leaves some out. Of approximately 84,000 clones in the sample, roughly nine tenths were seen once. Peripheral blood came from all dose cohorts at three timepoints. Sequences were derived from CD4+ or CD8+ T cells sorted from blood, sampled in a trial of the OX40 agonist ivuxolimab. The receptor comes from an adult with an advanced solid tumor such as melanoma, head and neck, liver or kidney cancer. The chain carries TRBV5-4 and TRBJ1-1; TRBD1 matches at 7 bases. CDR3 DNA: TGTGCCAGCGCCCCAAACAGGGGAAGCACTGAAGCTTTCTTT. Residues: CASAPNRGSTEAFF. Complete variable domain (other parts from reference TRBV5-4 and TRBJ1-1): ETGVTQSPTHLIKTRGQQVTLRCSSQSGHNTVSWYQQALGQGPQFIFQYYREEENGRGNFPPRFSGLQFPNYSSELNVNALELDDSALYLCASAPNRGSTEAFFGQGTRLTVV.